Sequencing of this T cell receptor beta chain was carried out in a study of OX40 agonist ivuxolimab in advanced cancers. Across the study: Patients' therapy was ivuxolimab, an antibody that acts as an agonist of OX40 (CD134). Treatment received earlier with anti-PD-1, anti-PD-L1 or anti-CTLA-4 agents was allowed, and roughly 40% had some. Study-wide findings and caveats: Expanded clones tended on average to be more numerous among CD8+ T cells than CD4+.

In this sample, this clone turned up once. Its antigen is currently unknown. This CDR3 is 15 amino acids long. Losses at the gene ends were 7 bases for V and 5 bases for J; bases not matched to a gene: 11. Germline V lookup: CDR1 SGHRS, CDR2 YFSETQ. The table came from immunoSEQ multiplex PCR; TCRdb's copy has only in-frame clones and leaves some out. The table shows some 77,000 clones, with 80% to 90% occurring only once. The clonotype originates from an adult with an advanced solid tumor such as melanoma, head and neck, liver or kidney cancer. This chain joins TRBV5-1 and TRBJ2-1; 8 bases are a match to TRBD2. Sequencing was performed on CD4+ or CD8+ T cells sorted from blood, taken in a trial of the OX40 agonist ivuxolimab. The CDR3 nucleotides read TGCGCCAGCGAAGGGCGGGGGGAAGGAGACAATGAGCAGTTCTTC. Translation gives CASEGRGEGDNEQFF.